This is a list of T cell receptor beta chains from one sample in a study of T cell repertoires in cytomegalovirus infection. Via MiXCR, TCRdb re-called the reads, giving one row per CDR3 protein. This table holds 300,000 to 450,000 distinct CDR3 sequences, 15% to 20% found once. The sample consisted of PBMCs. The receptors come from a human donor in good health (CMV status not recorded). Some clones in this sample may be carry-over from other donors' samples. Both conserved end residues are part of each CDR3. A D gene is named only where the DNA matches it firmly. Clone size, where shown, is once, few, many, or a class for clones that have expanded.

d_call	j_call	cdr3_length	clone_size	v_call	cdr3_aa	cdr3_nt
-	TRBJ2-7	13	-	TRBV7-1	CVSSGEGSYEQYF	TGTGTCAGCAGCGGAGAAGGCTCCTACGAGCAGTACTTC
-	TRBJ1-4	15	-	TRBV4-1	CASSRLYLQGEKLFF	TGCGCCAGCAGCCGGTTATACCTTCAGGGGGAAAAACTGTTTTTT
-	TRBJ1-5	15	few	TRBV19	CASSIVGNSNQPQHF	TGTGCCAGTAGTATTGTTGGGAATAGCAATCAGCCCCAGCATTTT
-	TRBJ1-1	18	-	TRBV7-2	CASSRGLVGPLGNTEAFF	TGTGCCAGCAGCCGCGGGCTGGTTGGGCCCCTTGGGAACACTGAAGCTTTCTTT
-	TRBJ2-7	13	few	TRBV20-1	CSASHGAAYEQYF	TGCAGTGCTAGCCACGGGGCAGCCTACGAGCAGTACTTC
-	TRBJ2-3	14	many	TRBV6-1	CASSRPGLRDTQYF	TGTGCCAGCAGTAGGCCGGGACTTCGAGATACGCAGTATTTT
TRBD1	TRBJ1-1	14	-	TRBV20-1	CSAREQGAGAEAFF	TGCAGTGCTAGGGAACAGGGGGCGGGGGCCGAAGCTTTCTTT
-	TRBJ2-5	12	few	TRBV20-1	CSARGPQETQYF	TGCAGTGCTAGGGGTCCCCAAGAGACCCAGTACTTC
-	TRBJ2-3	14	many	TRBV7-2	CASSLAVSTDTQYF	TGTGCCAGCAGCTTAGCCGTTAGCACAGATACGCAGTATTTT
-	TRBJ1-2	16	few	TRBV4-1	CASSQDFGGFQGGYTF	TGCGCCAGCAGCCAAGATTTTGGGGGGTTCCAAGGGGGCTACACCTTC
-	TRBJ1-1	14	-	TRBV20-1	CSAREGQTYTEAFF	TGCAGTGCTAGAGAAGGTCAGACTTACACTGAAGCTTTCTTT
TRBD1	TRBJ2-7	14	many	TRBV19	CASSMGQGASEQYF	TGTGCCAGTAGTATGGGACAGGGGGCAAGTGAGCAGTACTTC
TRBD1	TRBJ1-1	13	many	TRBV2	CASSPRWDSPSFF	TGTGCCAGCAGTCCTAGGTGGGACAGCCCCTCTTTCTTT
-	TRBJ2-5	12	many	TRBV7-8	CASSLVAGTQYF	TGTGCCAGCAGCTTAGTCGCGGGGACCCAGTACTTC
-	TRBJ2-5	17	-	TRBV24-1	CATSDLGGSGSSETQYF	TGTGCCACCAGTGATTTGGGGGGATCTGGTTCGTCGGAGACCCAGTACTTC
TRBD1	TRBJ1-5	15	many	TRBV12-5	CASGLGTGGNQPQHF	TGTGCTAGTGGTCTGGGGACAGGGGGCAATCAGCCCCAGCATTTT
TRBD2	TRBJ2-6	17	many	TRBV12-5	CASGPAGGMSGANVLTF	TGTGCTAGTGGACCAGCGGGAGGAATGTCTGGGGCCAACGTCCTGACTTTC
-	TRBJ2-7	11	-	TRBV7-9	CASVGFKEQYF	TGTGCCAGCGTTGGGTTTAAAGAGCAGTACTTC
-	TRBJ1-2	14	few	TRBV10-3	CAISEDGEFYGYTF	TGTGCCATCAGTGAGGATGGAGAATTCTATGGCTACACCTTC
TRBD2	TRBJ2-5	15	-	TRBV7-9	CASSSGAGKGETQYF	TGTGCCAGCAGCTCGGGAGCGGGAAAGGGGGAGACCCAGTACTTC
-	TRBJ1-1	13	-	TRBV6-6	CASSYQKNTEAFF	TGTGCCAGCAGTTACCAGAAGAACACTGAAGCTTTCTTT
TRBD2	TRBJ2-5	15	-	TRBV2	CASRGLAGGPKTQYF	TGTGCCAGCAGGGGCCTAGCGGGGGGACCGAAGACCCAGTACTTC
-	TRBJ2-2	12	-	TRBV10-3	CATMAPTGELFF	TGTGCTACTATGGCTCCCACCGGGGAGCTGTTTTTT